This T cell receptor (beta chain) came from a study of T cell changes during pregnancy in multiple sclerosis (dated by TCRdb to between 2019 and 2020). Some background on the complete study: Changes in the T cell repertoire over the course of pregnancy were examined in this study in women with multiple sclerosis.

Library creation used the immunoSEQ multiplex PCR assay. The clones in this table, taken by TCRdb from immuneACCESS, are in-frame only. Not every clone is retained; where verified, under half of the shortfall comes from an unresolved V gene, and the cause of the rest is unknown. A total of about 46,000 clones appear in this sample, about 94% of them only once. The ten largest clones take up about 4.7% of the sample. About this clone itself: The clone's antigen remains unknown. The input lacks base qualities; no much larger clone sits a single base away.

Germline trimming: 6 bases from V, 4 bases from J; junction bases outside gene matches: 7. The germline V gene specifies ENHRY as CDR1 and SYGVKD as CDR2. CDR3 length: 15 amino acids, cysteine to phenylalanine. Just the 45-base CDR3 DNA is kept, in frame starting at base 1. The sequence derives from a female donor with multiple sclerosis, enrolled in a pregnancy study. Recombination joined TRBV10-3 with TRBJ2-1; 9 middle bases align to TRBD2. The source was CD8+ T cells from peripheral blood mononuclear cells, collected in the first trimester of pregnancy. This receptor has the CDR3 CAISASGGSYNEQFF. In nucleotide form, the sequence is TGTGCCATCAGCGCAAGCGGGGGGTCTTACAATGAGCAGTTCTTC.